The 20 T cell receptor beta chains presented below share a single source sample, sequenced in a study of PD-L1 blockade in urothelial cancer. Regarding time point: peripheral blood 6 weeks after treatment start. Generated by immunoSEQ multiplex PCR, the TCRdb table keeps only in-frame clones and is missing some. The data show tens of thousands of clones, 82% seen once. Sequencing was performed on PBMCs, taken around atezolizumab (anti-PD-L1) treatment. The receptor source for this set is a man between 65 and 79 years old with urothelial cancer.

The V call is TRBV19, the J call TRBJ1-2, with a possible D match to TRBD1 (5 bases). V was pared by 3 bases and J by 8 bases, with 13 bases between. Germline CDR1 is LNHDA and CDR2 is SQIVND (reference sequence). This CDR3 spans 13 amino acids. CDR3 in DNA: TGTGCCAGTAGTATTTCTGGACAAAAAGGCTACACCTTC. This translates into CASSISGQKGYTF.

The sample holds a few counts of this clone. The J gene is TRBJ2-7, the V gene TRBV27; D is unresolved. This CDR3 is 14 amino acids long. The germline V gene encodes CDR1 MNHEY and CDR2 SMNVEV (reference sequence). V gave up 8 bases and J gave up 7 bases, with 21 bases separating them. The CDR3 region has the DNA TGTGCCAGCTCCCGAGAGGATCGGTGGTGGGAGCAGTACTTC. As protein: CASSREDRWWEQYF.

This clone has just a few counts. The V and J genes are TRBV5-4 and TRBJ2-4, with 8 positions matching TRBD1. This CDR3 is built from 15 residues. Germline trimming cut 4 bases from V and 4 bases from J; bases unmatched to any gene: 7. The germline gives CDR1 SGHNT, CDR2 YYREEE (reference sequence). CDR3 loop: CASSPGQGPKNIQYF. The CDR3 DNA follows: TGTGCCAGCAGCCCAGGACAGGGTCCTAAAAACATTCAGTACTTC.

The CDR3 loop reads CASSPGQDSYEQYF. The CDR3 nucleotides are TGTGCCAGCAGCCCGGGACAGGATTCCTACGAGCAGTACTTC. The genes are TRBV5-4 and TRBJ2-5; TRBD1 matches 8 bases. Judging by the DNA end, TRBJ2-7 fits better; the J call may be wrong. The CDR3 is 14 residues long. Germline-derived CDR1 and CDR2 are SGHNT and YYREEE (reference sequence).

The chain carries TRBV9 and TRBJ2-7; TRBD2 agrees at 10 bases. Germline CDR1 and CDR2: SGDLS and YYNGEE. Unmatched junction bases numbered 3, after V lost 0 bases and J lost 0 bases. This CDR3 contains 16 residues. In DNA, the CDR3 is TGTGCCAGCAGCGTAGGACTAGCGGGTGACTCCTACGAGCAGTACTTC. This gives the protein CASSVGLAGDSYEQYF.

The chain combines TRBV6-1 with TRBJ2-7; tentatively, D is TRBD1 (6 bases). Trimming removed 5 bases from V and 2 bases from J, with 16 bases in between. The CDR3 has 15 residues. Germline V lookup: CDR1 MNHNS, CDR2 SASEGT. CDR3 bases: TGTGCCAGCAGTACCGGGACATCGGGGACCTACGAGCAGTACTTC. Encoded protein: CASSTGTSGTYEQYF.

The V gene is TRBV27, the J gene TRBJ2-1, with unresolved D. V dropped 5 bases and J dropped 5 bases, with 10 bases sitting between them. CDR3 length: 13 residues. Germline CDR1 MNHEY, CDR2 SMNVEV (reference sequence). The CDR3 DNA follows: TGTGCCAGCAGTCCTGAGATTGACAATGAGCAGTTCTTC. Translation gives CASSPEIDNEQFF.

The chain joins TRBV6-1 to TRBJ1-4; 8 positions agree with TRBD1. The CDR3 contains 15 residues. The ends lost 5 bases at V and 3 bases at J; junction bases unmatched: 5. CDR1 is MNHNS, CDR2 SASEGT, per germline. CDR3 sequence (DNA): TGTGCCAGCAGTCCGTCGACAGGGGCTAATGAAAAACTGTTTTTT. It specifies CASSPSTGANEKLFF.

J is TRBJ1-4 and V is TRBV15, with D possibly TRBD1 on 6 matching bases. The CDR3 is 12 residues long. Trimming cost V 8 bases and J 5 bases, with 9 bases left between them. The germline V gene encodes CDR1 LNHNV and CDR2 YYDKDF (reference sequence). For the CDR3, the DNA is TGTGCCACCCCAGGGGTGAATGAAAAACTGTTTTTT. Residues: CATPGVNEKLFF.

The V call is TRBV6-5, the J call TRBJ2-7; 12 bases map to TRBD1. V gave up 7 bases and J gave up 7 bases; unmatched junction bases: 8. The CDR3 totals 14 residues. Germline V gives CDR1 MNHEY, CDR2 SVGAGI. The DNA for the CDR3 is TGTGCCAGCAATCAGGGACAGGGGGCTGGGGAGCAGTACTTC. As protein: CASNQGQGAGEQYF.

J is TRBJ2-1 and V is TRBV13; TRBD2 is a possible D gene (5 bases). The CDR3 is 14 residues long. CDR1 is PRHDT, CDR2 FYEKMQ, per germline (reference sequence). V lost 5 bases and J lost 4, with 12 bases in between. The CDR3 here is CASSLGKRYNEQFF. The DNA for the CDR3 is TGTGCCAGCAGCCTCGGGAAGAGGTACAATGAGCAGTTCTTC.

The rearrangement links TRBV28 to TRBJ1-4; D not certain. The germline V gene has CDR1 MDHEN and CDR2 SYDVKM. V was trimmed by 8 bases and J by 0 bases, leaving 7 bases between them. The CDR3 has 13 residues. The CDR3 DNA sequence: TGTGCCAGCCATTCAGCAACTAATGAAAAACTGTTTTTT. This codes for CASHSATNEKLFF.

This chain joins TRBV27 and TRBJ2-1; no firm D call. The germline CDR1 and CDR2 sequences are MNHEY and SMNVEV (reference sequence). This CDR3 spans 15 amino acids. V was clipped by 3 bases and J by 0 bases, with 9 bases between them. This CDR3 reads CASSFGRISYNEQFF. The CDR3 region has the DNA TGTGCCAGCAGTTTCGGTCGAATCTCCTACAATGAGCAGTTCTTC.

The CDR3 is CASSRLGGGGEQFF. CDR3 DNA sequence: TGTGCCAGCAGTCGCCTGGGGGGAGGGGGTGAGCAGTTCTTC. The V call is TRBV28, the J call TRBJ2-1, with D possibly matching TRBD2 (7 bases). The CDR3 extends over 14 amino acids. The V end was cut by 5 bases, the J end by 9 bases, with 17 bases between. Germline loops: CDR1 MDHEN, CDR2 SYDVKM.

The CDR3 nucleotides are TGTGCCAGCAGCGAGCGGGCCCGGGCGAGTTCCTACGAGCAGTACTTC. As protein: CASSERARASSYEQYF. The V call is TRBV9, the J call TRBJ2-7, with D maybe TRBD2 (6 bases). The CDR3 consists of 16 residues. Germline V lookup: CDR1 SGDLS, CDR2 YYNGEE. Deletions cut 3 bases from V and 1 base from J, with 17 bases between.

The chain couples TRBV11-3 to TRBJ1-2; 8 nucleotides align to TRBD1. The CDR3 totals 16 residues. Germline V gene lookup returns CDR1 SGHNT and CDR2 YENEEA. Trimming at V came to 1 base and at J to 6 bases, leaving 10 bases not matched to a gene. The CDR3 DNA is TGTGCCAGCAGCTTAGTGATGAATCAGGGGGCGCATGGCTACACCTTC. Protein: CASSLVMNQGAHGYTF.

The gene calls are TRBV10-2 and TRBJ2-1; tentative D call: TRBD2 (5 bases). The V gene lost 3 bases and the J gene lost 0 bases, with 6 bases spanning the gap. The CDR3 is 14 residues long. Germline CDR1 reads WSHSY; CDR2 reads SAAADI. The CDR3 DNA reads TGCGCCAGCAGTGAAGGGAGCTCCTACAATGAGCAGTTCTTC. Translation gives CASSEGSSYNEQFF.

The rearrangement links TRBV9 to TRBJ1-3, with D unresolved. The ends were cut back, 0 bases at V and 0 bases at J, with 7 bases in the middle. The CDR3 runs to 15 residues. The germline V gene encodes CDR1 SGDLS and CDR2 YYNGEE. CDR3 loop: CASSVDSTSGNTIYF. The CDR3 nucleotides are TGTGCCAGCAGCGTAGACAGTACCTCTGGAAACACCATATATTTT. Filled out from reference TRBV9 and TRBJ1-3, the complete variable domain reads DSGVTQTPKHLITATGQRVTLRCSPRSGDLSVYWYQQSLDQGLQFLIQYYNGEERAKGNILERFSAQQFPDLHSELNLSSLELGDSALYFCASSVDSTSGNTIYFGEGSWLTVV.

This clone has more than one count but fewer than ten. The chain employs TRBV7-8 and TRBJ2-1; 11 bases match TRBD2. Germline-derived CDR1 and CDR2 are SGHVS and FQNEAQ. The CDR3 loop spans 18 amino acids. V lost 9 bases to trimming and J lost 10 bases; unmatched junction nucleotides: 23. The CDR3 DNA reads TGTGCCAGTCAGACAGCCGGTGGGACTAGCGGCCTTATGACGGAGCAGTTCTTC. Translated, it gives CASQTAGGTSGLMTEQFF.

The CDR3 reads CASSLELAANTGELFF. CDR3 nucleotide sequence: TGTGCCAGCAGCTTGGAACTAGCGGCGAACACCGGGGAGCTGTTTTTT. The chain joins TRBV5-4 to TRBJ2-2; TRBD2 aligns across 8 bases. The CDR3 contains 16 residues. The V gene end was trimmed by 0 bases and the J gene end by 0 bases; junction bases not matched to a gene: 1. Germline V gene data show CDR1 as SGHNT and CDR2 as YYREEE (reference sequence).